One sample yielded the 2 T cell receptor beta chains listed below, sequenced in a study of identical twins. TCRdb processed the 5' RACE reads anew with MiXCR; each CDR3 protein has one entry. The data show a few hundred thousand distinct CDR3 sequences, 9% to 15% seen once. The same data also went into a second study, on yellow fever vaccine responses in identical twins.

Sequencing input: CD8+ T cells sorted from blood. Receptors originate from a woman between 18 and 30 years old in good health.

V usage is TRBV28 and J usage is TRBJ2-7; 7 bases align to TRBD2. CDR1 is MDHEN, CDR2 SYDVKM, per germline. Trimming took 6 bases from V and 1 from J; bases not matched to a gene: 9. The CDR3 consists of 15 residues. CDR3 bases: TGTGCCAGCAGGGGGGACTACAGCCGTTCCTACGAGCAGTACGTC. Encoded protein: CASRGDYSRSYEQYV.

This clonotype was detected only a few times. The chain joins TRBV12-3 or TRBV12-4 to TRBJ2-2, with D possibly TRBD1 on 6 matching bases. Trimming removed 1 base from V and 3 bases from J, with 9 bases in between. The CDR3 is 15 residues long. CDR3 loop: CASSLGQAYTGELFF. CDR3 bases: TGTGCCAGCAGTTTAGGACAGGCCTACACCGGGGAGCTGTTTTTT.